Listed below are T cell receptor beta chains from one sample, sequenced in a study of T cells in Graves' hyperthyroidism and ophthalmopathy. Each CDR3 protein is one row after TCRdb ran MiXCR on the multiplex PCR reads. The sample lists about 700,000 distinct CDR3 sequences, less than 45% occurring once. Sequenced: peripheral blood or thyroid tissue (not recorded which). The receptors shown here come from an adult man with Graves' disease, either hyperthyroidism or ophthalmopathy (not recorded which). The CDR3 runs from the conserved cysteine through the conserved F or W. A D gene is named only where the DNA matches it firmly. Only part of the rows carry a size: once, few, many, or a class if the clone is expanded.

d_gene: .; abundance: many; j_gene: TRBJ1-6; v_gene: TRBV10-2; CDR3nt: TGCGCCAGCATCGACAGTAGCTCCTATAATTCACCCCTCCACTTT; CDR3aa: CASIDSSSYNSPLHF
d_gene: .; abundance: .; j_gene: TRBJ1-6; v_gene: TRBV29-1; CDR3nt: TGCAGCGTTGAAGAGGGGACCCGTAATTCACCCCTCCACTTT; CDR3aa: CSVEEGTRNSPLHF
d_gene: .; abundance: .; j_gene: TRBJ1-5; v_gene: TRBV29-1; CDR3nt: TGCAGCTTAACAGGGAGCAATCAGCCCCAGCATTTT; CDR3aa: CSLTGSNQPQHF
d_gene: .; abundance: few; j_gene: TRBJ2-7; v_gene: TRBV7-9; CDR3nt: TGTGCCAGCAGCTCGTCTACAAAACCCTACGAGCAGTACTTC; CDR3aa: CASSSSTKPYEQYF
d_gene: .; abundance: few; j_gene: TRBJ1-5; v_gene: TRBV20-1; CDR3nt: TGCAGTGCTAGAGATCAAGGGCAGCCCAATCAGCCCCAGCATTTT; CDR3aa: CSARDQGQPNQPQHF
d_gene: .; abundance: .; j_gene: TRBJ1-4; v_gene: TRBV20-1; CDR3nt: TGCAGTGCTAGAGATGGTCTGAGGAACGGGGAAAAACTGTTTTTT; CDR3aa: CSARDGLRNGEKLFF
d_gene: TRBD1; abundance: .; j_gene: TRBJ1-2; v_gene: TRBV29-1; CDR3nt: TGCAGCGTTAAACACAGGGGCATGGGCTACACCTTC; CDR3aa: CSVKHRGMGYTF
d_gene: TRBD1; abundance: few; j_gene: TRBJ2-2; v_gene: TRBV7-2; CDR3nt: TGTGCCAGCAGCTTGGCACAGGGGATCGCCGGGGAGCTGTTTTTT; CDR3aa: CASSLAQGIAGELFF
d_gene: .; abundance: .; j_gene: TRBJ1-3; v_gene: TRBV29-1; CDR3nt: TGCAGCTTGTCTTTCATCTCTGGAAACACCATATATTTT; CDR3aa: CSLSFISGNTIYF
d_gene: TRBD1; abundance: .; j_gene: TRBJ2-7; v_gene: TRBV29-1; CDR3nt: TGCAGCGTTGGAGAGGGGACAGGAACGACCGAGCAGTACTTC; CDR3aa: CSVGEGTGTTEQYF
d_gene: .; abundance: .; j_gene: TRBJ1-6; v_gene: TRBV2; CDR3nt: TGTGCCAGCAGTCGGGACACGGGTACACCCCTCCACTTT; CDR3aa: CASSRDTGTPLHF
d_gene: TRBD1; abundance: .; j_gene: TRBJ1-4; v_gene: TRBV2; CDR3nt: TGTGCCAGCAGCCGGACAGGGGGAACAACTAATGAAAAACTGTTTTTT; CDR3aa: CASSRTGGTTNEKLFF
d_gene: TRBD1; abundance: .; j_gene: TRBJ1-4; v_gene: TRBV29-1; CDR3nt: TGCAGCGTTGGGGAGGGGCAGGGGGCTGTAGGTGAAAAACTGTTTTTT; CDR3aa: CSVGEGQGAVGEKLFF
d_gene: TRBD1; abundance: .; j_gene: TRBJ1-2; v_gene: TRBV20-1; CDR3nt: TGCAGTGCTACACAGGGGGTTGTGGGTGGCTACACCTTC; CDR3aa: CSATQGVVGGYTF
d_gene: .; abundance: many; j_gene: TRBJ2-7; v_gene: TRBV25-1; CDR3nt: TGTGCCAGCAGTGAAGTCTATGGGTTCATCTACGAGCAGTACTTC; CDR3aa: CASSEVYGFIYEQYF